This T cell receptor (beta chain) appears in the sequencing data of a study of vaccination effects on CD4 cells after COVID-19. Using immunoSEQ multiplex PCR, the repertoire was profiled, and TCRdb retains in-frame clones only, with some absent. The repertoire has about 26,000 clones, about 80% of them found once; the top ten carry 16%. A single count supports this clone. The antigen is not known. The CDR3 covers 13 residues. Trimming at V came to 4 bases and at J to 12 bases, leaving 8 bases not matched to a gene. CDR1 is LNHDA and CDR2 is SQIVND in the germline V gene (reference sequence). Viral peptide pool expansion of antigen-specific CD4+ T cells preceded sequencing in the ViraFEST assay. Isolation of CD4+ T cells took place after around 10 days of culture. This person caught SARS-CoV-2 sometime from March to December 2020, and PCR testing confirmed the infection.

The rearrangement joins TRBV19 to TRBJ2-1; 8 bases agree with TRBD2. This clonotype was obtained from a human donor who had a prior SARS-CoV-2 infection. This material consisted of CD4+ T cells from PBMCs cultured with HCoV-NL63 spike peptides, taken before COVID-19 vaccination. In DNA, the CDR3 is TGTGCCAGTAGTAAACTAGCGGAAAGACGGCAGTTCTTC. This translates into CASSKLAERRQFF.